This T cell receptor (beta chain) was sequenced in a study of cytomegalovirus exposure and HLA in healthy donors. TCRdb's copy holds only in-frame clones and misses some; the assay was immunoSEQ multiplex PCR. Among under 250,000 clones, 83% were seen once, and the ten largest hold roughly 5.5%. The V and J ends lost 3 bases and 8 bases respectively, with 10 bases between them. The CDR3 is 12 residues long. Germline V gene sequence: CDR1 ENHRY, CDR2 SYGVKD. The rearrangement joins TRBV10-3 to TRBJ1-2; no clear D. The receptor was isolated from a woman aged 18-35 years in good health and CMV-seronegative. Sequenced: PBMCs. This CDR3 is CAISDSTWGYTF. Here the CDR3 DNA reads TGTGCCATCAGTGACTCTACGTGGGGCTACACCTTC.